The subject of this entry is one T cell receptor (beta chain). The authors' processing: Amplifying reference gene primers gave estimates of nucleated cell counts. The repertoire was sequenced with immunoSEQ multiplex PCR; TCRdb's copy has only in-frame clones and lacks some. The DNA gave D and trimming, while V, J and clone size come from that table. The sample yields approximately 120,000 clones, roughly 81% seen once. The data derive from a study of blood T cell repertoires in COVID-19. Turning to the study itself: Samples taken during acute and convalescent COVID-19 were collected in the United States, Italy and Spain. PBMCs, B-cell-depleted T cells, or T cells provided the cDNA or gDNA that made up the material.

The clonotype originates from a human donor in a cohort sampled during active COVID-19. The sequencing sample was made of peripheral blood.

The CDR3 reads CASSEFGVQQYF. CDR3 bases: TGCGCCAGCAGTGAGTTCGGGGTCCAGCAGTACTTC. The rearrangement uses TRBV10-1 and TRBJ2-7; tentative D call: TRBD2 (5 bases). Trimming cost V 1 base and J 8 bases, with 9 bases left between them. The germline V gene encodes CDR1 WNHNN and CDR2 SYGVQD (reference sequence). The CDR3 is 12 residues long.